This passage covers 14 T cell receptor beta chains from one sample sequenced in a study of blood T cell repertoires in COVID-19 (TCRdb year 2020). Receptor amplification or capture employed the immunoSEQ multiplex PCR assay. This is the immuneACCESS table as TCRdb keeps it, with only in-frame sequences that have V and J called. A part of the clones is gone; compared with another copy, unresolved V genes explain less than half, and the rest is unexplained. The sample has just under 65,000 clones on record, around 82% of them singletons. The ten largest clones represent about 6.7% of the sample. Source material: peripheral blood. Receptors originate from a human donor in a cohort sampled during active COVID-19.

J is TRBJ2-1 and V is TRBV24-1, with 10 nucleotides matching TRBD2. The CDR3 has 16 amino acids. The junction had 8 bases not matched to a gene; V was cut back by 4 bases and J by 6 bases. Per germline, CDR1 KGHDR and CDR2 SFDVKD. The CDR3 spells CATSDPTSGDINEQFF. The CDR3 DNA reads TGTGCCACCAGTGACCCAACTAGCGGGGACATCAATGAGCAGTTCTTC.

The chain has TRBV7-9 and TRBJ1-1; 8 bases align to TRBD1. V shed 1 base and J 2 bases; nucleotides not matched to a gene: 9. The CDR3 length is 17 residues. Looked up from germline, CDR1 is SEHNR and CDR2 is FQNEAQ (reference sequence). CDR3 protein: CASSLGTGRVANTEAFF. The DNA for the CDR3 is TGTGCCAGCAGCTTAGGGACAGGGAGAGTTGCAAACACTGAAGCTTTCTTT.

The V call is TRBV18, the J call TRBJ2-6; TRBD1 is a possible D gene (5 bases). The CDR3 covers 16 residues. V was clipped by 4 bases and J by 4 bases, with 14 bases between them. Looked up from germline, CDR1 is KGHSH and CDR2 is LQKENI. CDR3 nucleotide sequence: TGTGCCAGCTCACTGCAGGGCTTGTCAGGGGCCAACGTCCTGACTTTC. Its protein product is CASSLQGLSGANVLTF.

This clone is medium-sized. V is TRBV5-4 and J is TRBJ2-7; 8 positions match TRBD1. The CDR3 spans 15 residues. Per the germline V gene, CDR1 is SGHNT and CDR2 is YYREEE (reference sequence). Trimming at V came to 1 base and at J to 7 bases, leaving 10 bases not matched to a gene. The CDR3 DNA reads as TGTGCCAGCAGCTTGAGGGGCACAGGGGGTAGAGAGCAGTACTTC. It codes for CASSLRGTGGREQYF. Full variable domain (missing parts from reference TRBV5-4 and TRBJ2-7): ETGVTQSPTHLIKTRGQQVTLRCSSQSGHNTVSWYQQALGQGPQFIFQYYREEENGRGNFPPRFSGLQFPNYSSELNVNALELDDSALYLCASSLRGTGGREQYFGPGTRLTVT.

The rearrangement joins TRBV5-1 to TRBJ2-1, with 7 bases identical to TRBD2. The CDR3 length is 13 residues. Trimming cost V 2 bases and J 9 bases; bases outside gene matches: 5. The germline V gene encodes CDR1 SGHRS and CDR2 YFSETQ. In nucleotides, the CDR3 is TGCGCCAGCAGCTTCCCCGGGGGGAGTGAGCAGTTCTTC. The encoded protein is CASSFPGGSEQFF.

This sequence joins TRBV5-4 and TRBJ2-7, with a possible D match to TRBD2 (5 bases). Germline values: CDR1 SGHNT, CDR2 YYREEE (reference sequence). The CDR3 consists of 15 residues. V lost 4 bases, J lost 3 bases, and 17 bases lay in between. CDR3 coding DNA: TGTGCCAGCAGCCTTATCTCAGGACTGGACTACGAGCAGTACTTC. This gives the protein CASSLISGLDYEQYF.

The chain uses TRBV7-9 and TRBJ1-1; D might be TRBD1 (5 bases). Trimming took off 1 base at V and 3 bases at J, with 9 bases between the two ends. Germline values: CDR1 SEHNR, CDR2 FQNEAQ (reference sequence). CDR3 size: 14 residues. This CDR3 reads CASSLGGGYTEAFF. CDR3 in DNA: TGTGCCAGCAGCTTAGGGGGCGGATACACTGAAGCTTTCTTT.

The chain has TRBV5-1 and TRBJ1-2; unclear D gene. There are 15 residues in the CDR3. V was cut by 4 bases and J by 1 base, with 14 bases left in between. Germline CDR1 SGHRS, CDR2 YFSETQ. Written as DNA, the CDR3 is TGCGCCAGCAGCCTCTCGGGAGGTCTTAACTATGGCTACACCTTC. Residues: CASSLSGGLNYGYTF.

J is TRBJ2-5 and V is TRBV6-2 or TRBV6-3; D possibly corresponds to TRBD1 (6 bases). CDR3 length equals 15 residues. V was trimmed by 2 bases and J by 5 bases, leaving 15 bases between them. From germline, CDR1 is MNHEY and CDR2 SVGEGT. The CDR3 here is CASSYGSRGRETQYF. The CDR3 nucleotides are TGTGCCAGCAGTTACGGGAGCAGGGGAAGGGAGACCCAGTACTTC.

The chain employs TRBV5-1 and TRBJ1-4, with 10 bases aligning to TRBD1. V lost 4 bases and J lost 8; bases outside the gene matches: 5. Germline V gene sequence: CDR1 SGHRS, CDR2 YFSETQ. This CDR3 has 14 amino acids. The CDR3 nucleotides read TGCGCCAGCAGCCAGACAGGGGGCGACGAAAAACTGTTTTTT. Protein product: CASSQTGGDEKLFF.

The chain carries TRBV14 and TRBJ2-6; D is perhaps TRBD2 (6 bases). Germline assignment: CDR1 SGHDN and CDR2 FVKESK. Trimming left V 0 bases short and J 3 bases short, with 9 bases between. The CDR3 length is 16 residues. The CDR3 reads CASSQDRGSGANVLTF. The DNA of the CDR3 is TGTGCCAGCAGCCAAGATCGGGGGAGTGGGGCCAACGTCCTGACTTTC.

The rearrangement uses TRBV14 and TRBJ1-1; D gene unclear. CDR1 SGHDN and CDR2 FVKESK come from the germline V gene. V dropped 0 bases and J dropped 9 bases, with 11 bases sitting between them. The length of the CDR3 is 13 residues. CDR3: CASSQDEVSKAFF. CDR3 nucleotides: TGTGCCAGCAGCCAAGATGAGGTCAGTAAAGCTTTCTTT.

This chain connects TRBV6-5 to TRBJ2-2, with 8 bases that match TRBD2. With 6 bases clipped from V and 4 bases from J, the junction kept 4 bases outside the gene matches. The CDR3 covers 14 residues. Germline CDR1 MNHEY, CDR2 SVGAGI. Written as DNA, the CDR3 is TGTGCCAGCAGAAGTCTAGCGGGCACCGGGGAGCTGTTTTTT. Translation gives CASRSLAGTGELFF.

The V gene is TRBV30, the J gene TRBJ1-5, with 9 bases aligning to TRBD1. The germline gives CDR1 GTSNPN, CDR2 SVGIG (reference sequence). The CDR3 is made up of 15 amino acids. V was pared by 0 bases and J by 6 bases, with 6 bases of the junction left unmatched. The CDR3 is CAWSVPGTGSQPQHF. DNA of the CDR3: TGTGCCTGGAGTGTTCCTGGGACAGGGAGTCAGCCCCAGCATTTT.